This T cell receptor beta chain was recovered during a study of response to subunit inactivated influenza vaccine. General study points: Each seasonal influenza vaccination, the authors suggested, recruits few new T cells.

CDR3 length equals 15 residues. V gave up 5 bases and J gave up 4 bases, with 14 bases separating them. CDR1 is LNHNV, CDR2 YYDKDF, per germline (reference sequence). Notes on this clonotype: What it recognizes is unknown.

TCRdb passed the RT-PCR reads through MiXCR, listing each CDR3 protein once. The sample yields around 530,000 distinct CDR3 sequences, over 9.5% seen once. The sequenced sample was PBMCs from blood, obtained on the day of vaccination. The J gene is TRBJ2-2, the V gene TRBV15, with D possibly being TRBD1 (6 bases). The TCR originated in a man aged 50 to 60 who received an inactivated influenza vaccine. The CDR3: CATSARGAGTGELFF. CDR3 bases: TGTGCCACCAGCGCCAGGGGCGCAGGCACCGGGGAGCTGTTTTTT. Full variable domain (missing parts from reference TRBV15 and TRBJ2-2): DAMVIQNPRYQVTQFGKPVTLSCSQTLNHNVMYWYQQKSSQAPKLLFHYYDKDFNNEADTPDNFQSRRPNTSFCFLDIRSPGLGDTAMYLCATSARGAGTGELFFGEGSRLTVL.